Sequencing of this T cell receptor beta chain was carried out in a study of cytomegalovirus exposure and HLA in healthy donors. General observations from the study: What TCR beta sequences reportedly achieved was accurate prediction of HLA-A and HLA-B alleles in most subjects. Reportedly, diagnosis of cytomegalovirus status by the classifier showed high specificity and sensitivity.

On this clone itself: What it recognizes is unknown.

The CDR3 totals 14 residues. CDR1 SNHLY and CDR2 FYNNEI come from the germline V gene. The V and J ends lost 7 bases and 5 bases, in that order; junction bases with no gene match: 5. PCR primers comprised 60 Vbeta and 13 Jbeta primers. The assay was immunoSEQ multiplex PCR, and TCRdb's table has in-frame clones only and misses some. Reported are around 40,000 clones; the ten largest clones contain about 6.2%. Material: PBMCs. This chain connects TRBV2 to TRBJ2-2, with 9 positions matching TRBD1. This TCR came from a human donor in good health. The CDR3 DNA reads TGTGCCAGCACCGACAGGGGGGAAACCGGGGAGCTGTTTTTT. Its protein is CASTDRGETGELFF.